This entry lists 8 T cell receptor beta chains sequenced from one sample in a study of T cell responses to AZD1222 COVID-19 vaccine. Libraries were prepared by immunoSEQ multiplex PCR; TCRdb keeps only in-frame clonotypes and omits some of them. Altogether over 70,000 clones are present, 89% being singletons, with the ten largest covering about a tenth. The specimen was peripheral blood, collected 28 days after the second AZD1222 dose. The source of these receptors is an adult who received the AZD1222 COVID-19 vaccine.

V usage is TRBV27 and J usage is TRBJ2-3, with a tentative D call TRBD2 (6 bases). Germline V CDR1 and CDR2: MNHEY, SMNVEV (reference sequence). This CDR3 spans 15 amino acids. The V and J ends lost 6 bases and 5 bases respectively, with 18 bases between them. CDR3 protein: CASRGFVGGRDTQYF. The CDR3 DNA reads as TGTGCCAGCAGGGGGTTTGTGGGAGGAAGAGATACGCAGTATTTT.

J is TRBJ2-1 and V is TRBV5-1, with 11 nucleotides matching TRBD2. Trimming cost V 4 bases and J 4 bases; bases outside gene matches: 7. The CDR3 is 16 amino acids. Germline lookup yields CDR1 SGHRS and CDR2 YFSETQ. Here the CDR3 DNA reads TGCGCCAGCAGCCTACTGACTAGCGGGGCATACAATGAGCAGTTCTTC. This encodes CASSLLTSGAYNEQFF.

The sample holds one count of this clone. The chain is built from TRBV5-8 and TRBJ1-2; possibly TRBD1 for D (6 bases). This CDR3 is 14 amino acids long. The germline V and J ends were trimmed by 4 bases and 4 bases, with 14 bases remaining between them. Germline CDR1 and CDR2: SGHTS and YDEGEE. The CDR3 DNA reads TGTGCCAGCAGCGCTATACAGGGAGCCTATGGCTACACCTTC. This codes for CASSAIQGAYGYTF. The variable domain in full, with the rest retrieved from reference TRBV5-8 and TRBJ1-2, is EAGVTQSPTHLIKTRGQQATLRCSPISGHTSVYWYQQALGLGLQFLLWYDEGEERNRGNFPPRFSGRQFPNYSSELNVNALELEDSALYLCASSAIQGAYGYTFGSGTRLTVV.

This sequence joins TRBV3-1 (or the pseudogene TRBV3-2) and TRBJ2-1, with 7 bases that match TRBD2. Germline CDR1 LGHDT, CDR2 YNNKEL (reference sequence). The length of the CDR3 is 16 residues. Trimming removed 0 bases from V and 5 bases from J; junction bases left unmatched: 7. CDR3 sequence: CASSQEWLAADNEQFF. Written as DNA, the CDR3 is TGTGCCAGCAGCCAAGAGTGGCTAGCGGCCGACAATGAGCAGTTCTTC.

The chain links TRBV5-1 to TRBJ2-1; 8 positions match TRBD2. Trimming cost V 2 bases and J 8 bases; bases outside gene matches: 9. Germline V CDR1 and CDR2: SGHRS, YFSETQ. The CDR3 has 15 amino acids. The CDR3 spells CASSLPGGPSDEQFF. The CDR3 region has the DNA TGCGCCAGCAGCTTACCGGGAGGGCCCTCGGATGAGCAGTTCTTC.

The gene calls are TRBV30 and TRBJ1-4; 9 bases agree with TRBD1. The germline V gene encodes CDR1 GTSNPN and CDR2 SVGIG (reference sequence). V trimming: 5 bases; J trimming: 10 bases; junction bases outside the gene matches: 2. The CDR3 loop spans 11 amino acids. Here the CDR3 DNA reads TGTGCCTGGCGGACAGGGGTAAAACTGTTTTTT. Protein product: CAWRTGVKLFF. The full variable domain, with the rest looked up from reference TRBV30 and TRBJ1-4, is SQTIHQWPATLVQPVGSPLSLECTVEGTSNPNLYWYRQAAGRGLQLLFYSVGIGQISSEVPQNLSASRPQDRQFILSSKKLLLSDSGFYLCAWRTGVKLFFGSGTQLSVL.

The chain links TRBV27 to TRBJ1-2; D is possibly TRBD1 (5 bases). CDR3 size: 14 residues. V lost 2 bases and J 7 bases, leaving 14 bases between the germline ends. From germline, CDR1 is MNHEY and CDR2 SMNVEV (reference sequence). CDR3 bases: TGTGCCAGCAGTTTAAGGGACGCCAATTCTGGCTACACCTTC. Protein: CASSLRDANSGYTF.

The rearrangement joins TRBV6-1 to TRBJ2-7, with unresolved D. Germline V lookup: CDR1 MNHNS, CDR2 SASEGT. The V gene lost 0 bases and the J gene lost 5 bases, with 17 bases spanning the gap. CDR3 length: 16 residues. The CDR3 nucleotides read TGTGCCAGCAGTGAAGCGTTGGGCAGGAGCCTCCACGAGCAGTACGTC. This gives the protein CASSEALGRSLHEQYV.